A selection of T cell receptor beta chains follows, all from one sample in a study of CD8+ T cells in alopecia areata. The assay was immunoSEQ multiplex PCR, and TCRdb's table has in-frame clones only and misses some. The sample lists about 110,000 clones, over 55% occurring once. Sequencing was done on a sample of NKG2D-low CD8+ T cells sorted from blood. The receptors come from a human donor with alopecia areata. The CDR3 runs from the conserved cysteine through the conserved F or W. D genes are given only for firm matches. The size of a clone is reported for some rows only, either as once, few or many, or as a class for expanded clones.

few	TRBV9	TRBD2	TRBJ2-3	TGTGCCAGCAGCGGTAGCGGGAGTCTCACAGATACGCAGTATTTT	CASSGSGSLTDTQYF
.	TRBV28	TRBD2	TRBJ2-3	TGTGCCAGCAGTTCCAGCGGGAGAGTTGGAGATACGCAGTATTTT	CASSSSGRVGDTQYF
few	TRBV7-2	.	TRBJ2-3	TGTGCCAGCAGCTTAGAGGTAGCCCGTCTTAGCACAGATACGCAGTATTTT	CASSLEVARLSTDTQYF
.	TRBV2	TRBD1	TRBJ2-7	TGTGCCAGCGGGGACAGGCTAGGCTACGAGCAGTACTTC	CASGDRLGYEQYF
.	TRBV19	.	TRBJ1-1	TGTGCCAGTAGTACCATCTCGTTGGGAGGAAGAAAAGCTTTCTTT	CASSTISLGGRKAFF
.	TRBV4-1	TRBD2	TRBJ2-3	TGCGCCAGCAGCCAGGCGGGAGGGTTCCGCGCAGATACGCAGTATTTT	CASSQAGGFRADTQYF
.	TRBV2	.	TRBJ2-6	TGTGCCAGCTCGCCCTCGCGGGGCTCTGGGGCCAACGTCCTGACTTTC	CASSPSRGSGANVLTF
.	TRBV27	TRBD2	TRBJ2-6	TGTGCCAGCAGTCCCGGGACTAGCAGCTCTGGGGCCAACGTCCTGACTTTC	CASSPGTSSSGANVLTF
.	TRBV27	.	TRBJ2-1	TGTGCCAGCAGTTCCAAGAGCCTCCACAATGAGCAGTTCTTC	CASSSKSLHNEQFF
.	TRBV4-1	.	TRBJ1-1	TGCGCCAGCAGCCAAGATCCGGTGGATGAAGCTTTCTTT	CASSQDPVDEAFF
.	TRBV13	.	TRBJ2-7	TGTGCCAGCAGCTTAGGGGCACCAGAGCCCTACGAGCAGTACTTC	CASSLGAPEPYEQYF
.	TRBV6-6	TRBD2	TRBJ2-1	TGTGCCAGCAGTCTAGCGGGAGCCTACAATGAGCAGTTCTTC	CASSLAGAYNEQFF
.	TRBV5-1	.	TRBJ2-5	TGCGCCAGCAGCTTTTCTGGCCTGGGGAAGACCCAGTACTTC	CASSFSGLGKTQYF
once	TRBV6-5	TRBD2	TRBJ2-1	TGTGCCAGCAGTCTGGGGGGGGGCTCCTACAATGAGCAGTTCTTC	CASSLGGGSYNEQFF
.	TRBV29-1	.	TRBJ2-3	TGCAGCGTTTTTGCAGATACGCAGTATTTT	CSVFADTQYF
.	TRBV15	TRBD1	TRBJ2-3	TGTGCCACCAGTGTGGCAGGGGGCGCAGATACGCAGTATTTT	CATSVAGGADTQYF
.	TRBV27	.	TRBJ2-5	TGTGCCAGCAGTCTGAGGGGAACGGGAGAGACCCAGTACTTC	CASSLRGTGETQYF
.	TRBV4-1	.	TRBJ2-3	TGCGCCAGCAGACAGGAGGGTTACACAGATACGCAGTATTTT	CASRQEGYTDTQYF
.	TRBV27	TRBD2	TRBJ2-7	TGTGCCACCTACGGGACTAGCATCTACGAGCAGTACTTC	CATYGTSIYEQYF
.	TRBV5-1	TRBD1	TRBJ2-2	TGCGCCAGCAGGCCACCACAGGGGACCGGGGAGCTGTTTTTT	CASRPPQGTGELFF
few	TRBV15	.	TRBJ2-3	TGTGCCACGGGCCTTGGCGGGAGCACAGATACGCAGTATTTT	CATGLGGSTDTQYF
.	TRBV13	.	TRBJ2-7	TGTGCCAGCAGCCGAGGAGGGCCTGGGGACGAGCAGTACTTC	CASSRGGPGDEQYF
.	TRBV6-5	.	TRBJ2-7	TGTGCCAGCAGTTCTGCATTCGCCTACGAGCAGTACTTC	CASSSAFAYEQYF
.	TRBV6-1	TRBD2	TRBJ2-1	TGTGCCAGCAGTGCTCTAGCGGGAGCGGCCTACAATGAGCAGTTCTTC	CASSALAGAAYNEQFF
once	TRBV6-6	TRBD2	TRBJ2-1	TGTGCCAGCGGTTGGGGGAGCGGGGCCTACAATGAGCAGTTCTTC	CASGWGSGAYNEQFF
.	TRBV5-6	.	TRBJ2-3	TGTGCCAGCAGCTTGGAAGCGGATACGCAGTATTTT	CASSLEADTQYF